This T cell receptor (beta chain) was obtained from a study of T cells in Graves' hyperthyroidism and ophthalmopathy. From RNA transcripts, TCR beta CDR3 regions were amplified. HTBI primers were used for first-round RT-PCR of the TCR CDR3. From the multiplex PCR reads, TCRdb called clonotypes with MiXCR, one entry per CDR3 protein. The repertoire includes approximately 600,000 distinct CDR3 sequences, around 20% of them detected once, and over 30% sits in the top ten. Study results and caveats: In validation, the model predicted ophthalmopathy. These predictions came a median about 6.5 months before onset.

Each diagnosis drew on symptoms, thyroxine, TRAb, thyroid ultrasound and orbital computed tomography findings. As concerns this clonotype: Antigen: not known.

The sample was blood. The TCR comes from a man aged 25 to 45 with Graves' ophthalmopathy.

The CDR3 DNA is TGTGCCAGCAGACCTCGGACTAGCAAGACGGCAGATACGCAGTATTTT. Its protein is CASRPRTSKTADTQYF. The chain combines TRBV6-1 with TRBJ2-3; 8 nucleotides match TRBD2. Germline V gene sequence: CDR1 MNHNS, CDR2 SASEGT. This CDR3 spans 16 amino acids. J gave up 4 bases and V 6 bases, and 12 bases lay outside the gene matches.